Below, 18 T cell receptor beta chains from the same sample are listed, as sequenced in a study of beta chain features in type 1 diabetes. Study-level points and caveats: Moderately but significantly shorter TCRB CDR3s were found in Type 1 diabetes patients in all four CD4+ subsets.

Expressed TCRB transcripts were sequenced because the isolated RNA had all been reverse transcribed beforehand. The protocol was immunoSEQ multiplex PCR, while the TCRdb copy is restricted to in-frame clones and leaves out a portion. Of 500,000 to 650,000 clones listed, about an eighth are singletons. No antigen has been assigned to these receptors. Sequences were obtained from naive CD4+ T cells from blood. Source of these receptors: a man under 40 with type 1 diabetes.

CDR3 sequence: CASSAPRGPQETQYF. The CDR3 bases are TGTGCCAGCAGTGCCCCCCGAGGACCCCAAGAGACCCAGTACTTC. The chain recombines TRBV28 with TRBJ2-5; D gene uncertain. Trimming removed 5 bases from V and 1 base from J, with 14 bases in between. In germline, CDR1 is MDHEN, CDR2 SYDVKM. This CDR3 comprises 15 residues. Based on the CDR3 plus reference TRBV28 and TRBJ2-5, the full variable domain is DVKVTQSSRYLVKRTGEKVFLECVQDMDHENMFWYRQDPGLGLRLIYFSYDVKMKEKGDIPEGYSVSREKKERFSLILESASTNQTSMYLCASSAPRGPQETQYFGPGTRLLVL.

The V and J genes are TRBV4-3 and TRBJ1-1; D gene uncertain. Germline CDR1 and CDR2: LGHNA and YSLEER. The length of the CDR3 is 13 residues. V lost 5 bases and J 2 bases, leaving 9 bases between the germline ends. In DNA form, the CDR3 reads TGCGCCAGCAGCGAACAGACCAACACTGAAGCTTTCTTT. Protein sequence: CASSEQTNTEAFF.

This clone was counted only a few times. The gene calls are TRBV11-2 and TRBJ2-1; D possibly matches TRBD1 or TRBD2 (5 bases each). Trimming took 7 bases from V and 3 from J, leaving 19 bases between them. The CDR3 runs to 16 residues. Per germline, CDR1 SGHAT and CDR2 FQNNGV. CDR3 DNA sequence: TGTGCCAGCACCCTTACAGTCGTGGGGGACTACAATGAGCAGTTCTTC. This gives the protein CASTLTVVGDYNEQFF. Using reference TRBV11-2 and TRBJ2-1 for the parts outside the CDR3, the full variable domain is EAGVAQSPRYKIIEKRQSVAFWCNPISGHATLYWYQQILGQGPKLLIQFQNNGVVDDSQLPKDRFSAERLKGVDSTLKIQPAKLEDSAVYLCASTLTVVGDYNEQFFGPGTRLTVL.

A few counts support this clone. The chain joins TRBV9 to TRBJ2-7; D not resolved. Trimming stripped 2 bases from V and 2 bases from J, with 14 bases between. This CDR3 has 15 amino acids. In germline, CDR1 is SGDLS, CDR2 YYNGEE. This chain's CDR3 is CASSVIAKSAYEQYF. CDR3 nucleotides: TGTGCCAGCAGCGTTATCGCGAAATCCGCCTACGAGCAGTACTTC.

The chain carries TRBV6-1 and TRBJ1-5; unclear D gene. CDR1 and CDR2 (germline): MNHNS, SASEGT. Trimming left V 5 bases short and J 0 bases short, with 11 bases between. The CDR3 consists of 15 residues. The CDR3 loop is CASSRAGPSNQPQHF. The CDR3 DNA sequence: TGTGCCAGCAGTAGGGCAGGACCTAGCAATCAGCCCCAGCATTTT.

The gene calls are TRBV18 and TRBJ2-1, with D uncertain. The V gene lost 3 bases and the J gene lost 4 bases, with 25 bases spanning the gap. This CDR3 comprises 19 residues. Germline V CDR1 and CDR2: KGHSH, LQKENI. The CDR3 sequence is CASSPRTVAEPTTYNEQFF. The CDR3 bases are TGTGCCAGCTCACCCAGGACGGTGGCCGAACCGACAACTTACAATGAGCAGTTCTTC.

The J gene is TRBJ2-3, the V gene TRBV10-3; TRBD1 is a possible D gene (6 bases). The CDR3 has 15 amino acids. Germline V gene data show CDR1 as ENHRY and CDR2 as SYGVKD. Trimming left V 10 bases short and J 2 bases short, with 19 bases between. CDR3 sequence reads: CATKGDQGTTDTQYF. The CDR3 nucleotides read TGTGCCACAAAGGGGGACCAGGGGACCACAGATACGCAGTATTTT.

In this sample, this clone turned up a few times. The chain recombines TRBV2 with TRBJ2-7, with D possibly called TRBD1 or TRBD2 (6 bases each). CDR3 length: 14 residues. Germline V gene lookup returns CDR1 SNHLY and CDR2 FYNNEI. Trimming pared 5 bases from V and 6 bases from J, leaving 17 bases between. The CDR3 region is CASSPGSGGGEQYF. The CDR3 region has the DNA TGTGCCAGCAGTCCAGGGTCCGGGGGCGGCGAGCAGTACTTC.

This clone appeared a few times. The V and J genes are TRBV19 and TRBJ1-5; 9 bases match TRBD1. CDR1 and CDR2 from the germline V gene are LNHDA and SQIVND (reference sequence). V was pared by 6 bases and J by 4 bases, with 13 bases of the junction left unmatched. This CDR3 spans 17 amino acids. This CDR3 is CASRPQPRTGDNQPQHF. CDR3 nucleotides: TGTGCCAGTAGACCCCAGCCCCGGACAGGGGATAATCAGCCCCAGCATTTT.

This clone was found once. The chain joins TRBV7-3 to TRBJ1-6, with D possibly being TRBD1 (5 bases). Trimming shortened V by 1 base and J by 5 bases, and 6 bases separated the two germline ends. CDR3 length equals 14 residues. CDR1 is SGHTA and CDR2 is FQGTGA in the germline V gene. The CDR3 DNA reads TGTGCCAGCAGCTTAAGGGGGGATAATTCACCCCTCCACTTT. Protein: CASSLRGDNSPLHF.

This chain uses TRBV7-6 with TRBJ2-7, with D possibly matching TRBD1 (5 bases). Looked up from germline, CDR1 is SGHVS and CDR2 is FNYEAQ. V lost 0 bases and J lost 2, with 11 bases in between. This CDR3 has 15 amino acids. The CDR3 bases are TGTGCCAGCAGCTTAGCGGCAGGGTTCCCCTACGAGCAGTACTTC. It yields the protein CASSLAAGFPYEQYF.

This chain's CDR3 is CASSLTGRTNEKLFF. CDR3 coding DNA: TGTGCCAGCAGCTTAACAGGGCGGACTAATGAAAAACTGTTTTTT. The chain recombines TRBV7-3 with TRBJ1-4, with D uncertain. In germline, CDR1 is SGHTA, CDR2 FQGTGA. The CDR3 loop spans 15 amino acids. Trimming took off 0 bases at V and 2 bases at J, with 7 bases between the two ends.

This clone was observed a few times. V usage is TRBV13 and J usage is TRBJ1-3; possibly TRBD1 for D (6 bases). The germline V gene encodes CDR1 PRHDT and CDR2 FYEKMQ (reference sequence). The CDR3 is made up of 15 amino acids. V lost 6 bases, J lost 2 bases, and 14 bases lay in between. CDR3 amino acids: CASSPSGEAGNTIYF. The DNA of the CDR3 is TGTGCCAGCAGTCCCTCAGGGGAAGCTGGAAACACCATATATTTT.

This clone showed up just a few times. V usage is TRBV2 and J usage is TRBJ2-2; a weak D match, TRBD1 (6 bases). The germline V and J ends were trimmed by 9 bases and 3 bases, with 11 bases remaining between them. CDR3 length: 13 residues. From germline, CDR1 is SNHLY and CDR2 FYNNEI. The CDR3 nucleotides are TGTGCCAGGACTAAGGGGGACACCGGGGAGCTGTTTTTT. This translates into CARTKGDTGELFF.

This clone has just a few counts. One end of the junction fails to match germline, which may point to a read error. The chain has TRBV2 and TRBJ1-4; 7 bases are a match to TRBD1. This CDR3 comprises 15 residues. CDR1 SNHLY and CDR2 FYNNEI come from the germline V gene. In DNA, the CDR3 is TGTGCCAGCAGTGACGGGGGACAGACTACTGAAAAACTGTTTTTT. This codes for CASSDGGQTTEKLFF.

The gene calls are TRBV15 and TRBJ2-7; D unresolved. The CDR3 contains 15 residues. Germline lookup yields CDR1 LNHNV and CDR2 YYDKDF (reference sequence). Trimming pared 0 bases from V and 2 bases from J, leaving 11 bases between. The CDR3 sequence is CATSRDRRQPYEQYF. Here the CDR3 DNA reads TGTGCCACCAGCAGAGATCGGAGACAACCCTACGAGCAGTACTTC.

This chain links TRBV5-1 with TRBJ2-5, with 8 bases that match TRBD2. The V and J ends lost 4 bases and 5 bases, in that order; junction bases with no gene match: 13. This CDR3 comprises 16 residues. Germline CDR1 SGHRS, CDR2 YFSETQ. This CDR3 reads CASSLLGREGGETQYF. For the CDR3, the DNA is TGCGCCAGCAGCCTCCTTGGTCGGGAGGGAGGGGAGACCCAGTACTTC.

This clone was observed a few times. The chain couples TRBV9 to TRBJ1-2, with D possibly matching TRBD1 (5 bases). The germline CDR1 and CDR2 sequences are SGDLS and YYNGEE. The CDR3 has 13 amino acids. Trimming took 4 bases from V and 7 from J, leaving 14 bases between them. The CDR3 protein is CASSPIGGGGYTF. The CDR3 nucleotides are TGTGCCAGCAGCCCTATCGGGGGAGGTGGCTACACCTTC. Based on the CDR3 plus reference TRBV9 and TRBJ1-2, the full variable domain is DSGVTQTPKHLITATGQRVTLRCSPRSGDLSVYWYQQSLDQGLQFLIQYYNGEERAKGNILERFSAQQFPDLHSELNLSSLELGDSALYFCASSPIGGGGYTFGSGTRLTVV.